The clone carrying this TCR beta chain has a count of ten or more. No antigen is known for it. HTBI primers from iRepertoire and Arm-PCR of CDR3 regions yielded the TCR beta libraries. TCRdb re-derived calls from the multiplex PCR reads in MiXCR, one entry per CDR3 protein. This table holds 400,000 to 500,000 distinct CDR3 sequences, 14% to 15% found once. This entry belongs to a study of regulatory T cells in long-lasting Graves disease. Study-wide results and limits: Persistent disease favored TRBV28, TRBJ1-2 and TRBJ2-5.

Time point denoted: newly diagnosed GD, antithyroid drugs for less than 3 months. RNA isolated from PBMCs was used to make the TCR library. This CDR3 spans 15 amino acids. V was clipped by 4 bases and J by 8 bases; unmatched bases: 11. Germline V gene sequence: CDR1 SGHRS, CDR2 YFSETQ. These same data were also listed under a study on T cells in Graves' hyperthyroidism and ophthalmopathy. Turning to that study: First-round RT-PCR targeting the TCR CDR3 was performed with the HTBI primer set. The majority of expanded thyroid clonotypes above 0.001 also appeared in blood.

Material: peripheral blood mononuclear cells (PBMCs), obtained at new diagnosis, from a patient treated with antithyroid drugs. The chain is built from TRBV5-1 and TRBJ2-1; 8 bases match TRBD2. The source is a woman in her 30s with Graves disease. The DNA for the CDR3 is TGCGCCAGCAGCCTCGTAGGACTAGCTAACGATGAGCAGTTCTTC. This codes for CASSLVGLANDEQFF.